Presented here are 31 T cell receptor beta chains from one specimen sequenced in a study of shared clonotypes between healthy human individuals (dated by TCRdb to 2018 to 2021). The library was made by the immunoSEQ multiplex PCR assay. In its TCRdb copy, this immuneACCESS table keeps in-frame sequences only and misses some clones. Where compared with another copy, unresolved V genes explain less than half of these, and the others have no known cause. Present in this sample are about 2 million clones, about 95% of which were seen just once. Approximately 1% of the sample rests with the top ten. For the CD8 naive samples, CD45RO-negative cells were positively selected for CCR7, yielding a CD45RA+CCR7+ population from which TemRA cells were excluded. Specimen: naive CD8+ T cells sorted from blood. Per the publication, the cell subset or site label means: CD45RA+CCR7+. These receptors were collected from a man younger than 35 in good health.

The chain has TRBV6-6 and TRBJ1-3; no reliable D call. This CDR3 has 14 amino acids. Trimming removed 2 bases at V and 4 bases at J, with 9 bases between. The germline gives CDR1 MNHNY, CDR2 SVGAGI (reference sequence). The CDR3 coding sequence is TGTGCCAGCAGTTACGTTGATCCGGGAAACACCATATATTTT. This translates into CASSYVDPGNTIYF.

CDR3 protein: CASSTVSLGSFQETQYF. DNA of the CDR3: TGTGCCAGCAGCACCGTCTCTTTAGGGTCCTTTCAAGAGACCCAGTACTTC. The V call is TRBV5-4, the J call TRBJ2-5; D is uncertain. V was clipped by 4 bases and J by 2 bases, with 21 bases between them. This CDR3 region has 17 residues. Germline CDR1 and CDR2: SGHNT and YYREEE (reference sequence).

A note on this clone: One end of the junction varies from germline; a read error may be responsible. The genes are TRBV5-4 and TRBJ2-7; 7 positions agree with TRBD1. The CDR3 runs 14 residues. CDR1 and CDR2 from the germline V gene are SGHNT and YYREEE (reference sequence). CDR3 sequence (DNA): TGTGCCAGCAGACTCGACAGGGACACCTACGGGCAGTACTTC. This encodes CASRLDRDTYGQYF.

The chain recombines TRBV6-5 with TRBJ2-7; weak D call: TRBD2 (5 bases). This CDR3 has 14 residues. V lost 5 bases, J lost 2 bases, and 13 bases lay in between. Germline V CDR1 and CDR2: MNHEY, SVGAGI. The CDR3 DNA reads as TGTGCCAGCAGTCTCATCGACGGGGCCTACGAGCAGTACTTC. Its translation is CASSLIDGAYEQYF.

The V call is TRBV4-1, the J call TRBJ1-2, with D hard to call. The CDR3 consists of 16 residues. The V gene lost 3 bases and the J gene lost 0 bases, with 14 bases spanning the gap. CDR1 is MGHRA, CDR2 YSYEKL, per germline. The DNA of the CDR3 is TGCGCCAGCAGCCAGAAAGACGAGACCTCTAACTATGGCTACACCTTC. Protein: CASSQKDETSNYGYTF.

V gene TRBV20-1 combines with J gene TRBJ1-4; the D is unclear. CDR1 and CDR2 from the germline V gene are DFQATT and SNEGSKA (reference sequence). The CDR3 is made up of 11 amino acids. V was clipped by 2 bases and J by 8 bases, with 6 bases between them. CDR3 sequence: CSARSGEKLFF. CDR3 DNA: TGCAGTGCTAGATCCGGAGAAAAACTGTTTTTT.

For the CDR3, the DNA is TGTGCCAGCAGCTCGGGACAGGGGGCTAATGAGCAGTTCTTC. Residues: CASSSGQGANEQFF. V gene TRBV5-4 combines with J gene TRBJ2-1; TRBD1 matches 12 bases. This CDR3 contains 14 residues. Germline CDR1 reads SGHNT; CDR2 reads YYREEE (reference sequence). The V gene end was trimmed by 3 bases and the J gene end by 7 bases; junction bases not matched to a gene: 2.

The chain is built from TRBV10-1 and TRBJ2-7; D is undetermined. V was trimmed by 0 bases and J by 2 bases, leaving 11 bases between them. Germline loops: CDR1 WNHNN, CDR2 SYGVQD (reference sequence). The CDR3 runs to 15 residues. The CDR3 region has the DNA TGCGCCAGCAGTGAGTCCGCCAGTTTGACCTACGAGCAGTACTTC. It is translated as CASSESASLTYEQYF.

The chain has TRBV2 and TRBJ1-3; 10 bases align to TRBD1. Trimming removed 6 bases from V and 2 bases from J; junction bases left unmatched: 4. Per the germline V gene, CDR1 is SNHLY and CDR2 is FYNNEI. There are 15 residues in the CDR3. The CDR3 loop is CASRTGTGAGNTIYF. The CDR3 DNA reads as TGTGCCAGCAGGACAGGGACAGGGGCTGGAAACACCATATATTTT.

The chain is built from TRBV6-5 and TRBJ1-5; D gene ambiguous. The V gene's germline CDR1 is MNHEY and CDR2 SVGAGI. This CDR3 comprises 16 residues. Trimming stripped 0 bases from V and 2 bases from J, with 11 bases between. The CDR3 reads CASSYSMPEGNQPQHF. In DNA form, the CDR3 reads TGTGCCAGCAGTTACTCCATGCCCGAGGGCAATCAGCCCCAGCATTTT.

The gene calls are TRBV13 and TRBJ2-3, with 10 bases identical to TRBD2. Trimming at V came to 3 bases and at J to 3 bases, leaving 6 bases not matched to a gene. The CDR3 covers 16 residues. CDR1 is PRHDT, CDR2 FYEKMQ, per germline (reference sequence). The DNA of the CDR3 is TGTGCCAGCAGCTTGAGGGCTAGCGGGAGAACAGATACGCAGTATTTT. The encoded protein is CASSLRASGRTDTQYF.

The V and J genes are TRBV7-8 and TRBJ2-7; the D gene is possibly TRBD2 (6 bases). The length of the CDR3 is 15 residues. The germline V gene has CDR1 SGHVS and CDR2 FQNEAQ. The V and J ends lost 5 bases and 3 bases respectively, with 17 bases between them. The CDR3 DNA follows: TGTGCCAGCAGCCCCCCGGTCGGGAGCGTCTACGAGCAGTACTTC. Protein product: CASSPPVGSVYEQYF.

The V gene is TRBV6-1, the J gene TRBJ1-6, with a weak D call TRBD1 (5 bases). The CDR3 runs to 14 residues. Per germline, CDR1 MNHNS and CDR2 SASEGT. V gave up 3 bases and J gave up 9 bases, with 12 bases separating them. The CDR3 spells CASSDRSGISPLHF. For the CDR3, the DNA is TGTGCCAGCAGTGACCGGTCAGGGATTTCACCCCTCCACTTT.

The rearrangement joins TRBV27 to TRBJ1-1; D might be TRBD1 (6 bases). Germline V gene data show CDR1 as MNHEY and CDR2 as SMNVEV (reference sequence). This CDR3 comprises 15 residues. Trimming took off 5 bases at V and 2 bases at J, with 15 bases between the two ends. CDR3 region: CASSGGAGTNTEAFF. Here the CDR3 DNA reads TGTGCCAGCAGTGGGGGAGCAGGGACAAACACTGAAGCTTTCTTT.

The V and J genes are TRBV19 and TRBJ2-5, with D unresolved. Germline V gene lookup returns CDR1 LNHDA and CDR2 SQIVND (reference sequence). V was trimmed by 8 bases and J by 5 bases, leaving 15 bases between them. The CDR3 has 13 amino acids. CDR3 nucleotide sequence: TGTGCCAGTTCCCCGTGGTTGAGGGAGACCCAGTACTTC. As protein: CASSPWLRETQYF.

The chain is built from TRBV2 and TRBJ2-5; TRBD2 matches 10 bases. V dropped 6 bases and J dropped 5; count of bases not matched to a gene: 21. Germline V gene lookup returns CDR1 SNHLY and CDR2 FYNNEI. This CDR3 region has 19 residues. This chain's CDR3 is CASRTFRVAGGPRGETQYF. In DNA form, the CDR3 reads TGTGCCAGCAGAACCTTCCGGGTAGCGGGGGGCCCTCGGGGTGAGACCCAGTACTTC.

This clone was seen just once. The chain joins TRBV7-6 to TRBJ2-2; D ambiguous. CDR1 SGHVS and CDR2 FNYEAQ come from the germline V gene. The CDR3 has 13 amino acids. V was pared by 2 bases and J by 6 bases, with 7 bases between. CDR3 region: CASSLSYPGELFF. The CDR3 DNA follows: TGTGCCAGCAGCTTAAGTTATCCCGGGGAGCTGTTTTTT.

The CDR3 protein is CASSLANPAYNEQFF. For the CDR3, the DNA is TGTGCCAGCAGCTTAGCCAACCCAGCCTACAATGAGCAGTTCTTC. The chain carries TRBV7-9 and TRBJ2-1; D ambiguous. Trimming cost V 0 bases and J 2 bases, with 8 bases left between them. This CDR3 is built from 15 residues. Per germline, CDR1 SEHNR and CDR2 FQNEAQ (reference sequence).

This rearrangement joins TRBV11-2 to TRBJ2-1; 9 nucleotides agree with TRBD2. CDR1 SGHAT and CDR2 FQNNGV come from the germline V gene. Trimming took 3 bases from V and 3 from J; bases not matched to a gene: 3. The length of the CDR3 is 15 residues. The CDR3 loop reads CASSFSGGYYNEQFF. In nucleotides, the CDR3 is TGTGCCAGCAGCTTTAGCGGGGGCTACTACAATGAGCAGTTCTTC.

The chain is built from TRBV5-6 and TRBJ1-2; no clear D gene. The germline V and J ends were trimmed by 6 bases and 2 bases, with 11 bases remaining between them. Germline V gene data show CDR1 as SGHDT and CDR2 as YYEEEE. The length of the CDR3 is 13 residues. For the CDR3, the DNA is TGTGCCAGCACCCCAGCGGGAAACTATGGCTACACCTTC. It specifies CASTPAGNYGYTF.

This chain connects TRBV6-1 to TRBJ2-7; D unclear. CDR3 size: 13 residues. Between the trimmed V and J ends, which lost 0 bases and 3 bases, there was a span of 6 bases. CDR1 MNHNS and CDR2 SASEGT come from the germline V gene. CDR3 loop: CASSEARVYEQYF. The CDR3 bases are TGTGCCAGCAGTGAAGCTAGAGTCTACGAGCAGTACTTC.

This chain joins TRBV9 and TRBJ1-1; D remains ambiguous. Germline-derived CDR1 and CDR2 are SGDLS and YYNGEE. The germline V and J ends were trimmed by 4 bases and 5 bases, with 15 bases remaining between them. The CDR3 is 14 residues long. CDR3 nucleotide sequence: TGTGCCAGCAGCCTCGAAGGACGGCGGACTGAAGCTTTCTTT. Protein: CASSLEGRRTEAFF.

The chain is built from TRBV5-1 and TRBJ2-7; 8 bases fit TRBD2. The CDR3 totals 18 residues. Germline CDR1 and CDR2: SGHRS and YFSETQ. The ends lost 4 bases at V and 0 bases at J; junction bases unmatched: 15. The CDR3 DNA reads as TGCGCCAGCAGCATCCGCGGTGGGCCAGCGGGGGCCTCCTACGAGCAGTACTTC. This codes for CASSIRGGPAGASYEQYF.

This rearrangement joins TRBV2 to TRBJ2-7, with D possibly TRBD1 on 5 matching bases. This CDR3 has 15 amino acids. Germline lookup yields CDR1 SNHLY and CDR2 FYNNEI. V dropped 6 bases and J dropped 0 bases, with 15 bases sitting between them. The CDR3 loop reads CASSPGIGTSYEQYF. The CDR3 nucleotides read TGTGCCAGCAGCCCAGGGATAGGAACCTCCTACGAGCAGTACTTC.

The chain is built from TRBV5-1 and TRBJ1-2; 8 bases agree with TRBD1. The V gene's germline CDR1 is SGHRS and CDR2 YFSETQ. Trimming took 0 bases from V and 5 from J; bases not matched to a gene: 12. The CDR3 is made up of 17 amino acids. CDR3 bases: TGCGCCAGCAGCTTGGAACGAGGACAGGGAAGGGGATATGGCTACACCTTC. It codes for CASSLERGQGRGYGYTF.

The J gene is TRBJ1-4, the V gene TRBV4-1; possible D gene TRBD1, 5 bases. Germline CDR1 reads MGHRA; CDR2 reads YSYEKL. This CDR3 region has 15 residues. Deletions cut 3 bases from V and 7 bases from J, with 15 bases between. The CDR3 region is CASSQAQGGGEKLFF. The CDR3 coding sequence is TGCGCCAGCAGCCAGGCTCAGGGCGGTGGTGAAAAACTGTTTTTT.

The chain is built from TRBV11-3 and TRBJ2-1, with 12 bases aligning to TRBD2. The CDR3 runs to 18 residues. Germline CDR1 reads SGHNT; CDR2 reads YENEEA. V lost 0 bases, J lost 4 bases, and 7 bases stayed unmatched. CDR3 sequence (DNA): TGTGCCAGCAGCTTAGATTACTACGGACTAGCGGGATACAATGAGCAGTTCTTC. This codes for CASSLDYYGLAGYNEQFF.

Comments on this clone: This sample includes further DNA sequences coding for the same CDR3. The rearrangement uses TRBV27 and TRBJ2-1, with D maybe TRBD2 (5 bases). The CDR3 contains 13 residues. Trimming took 5 bases from V and 4 from J, leaving 9 bases between them. In germline, CDR1 is MNHEY, CDR2 SMNVEV (reference sequence). CDR3 coding DNA: TGTGCCAGCAGTCTTAGCGAGTACAATGAGCAGTTCTTC. Its protein is CASSLSEYNEQFF.

The chain links TRBV13 to TRBJ2-7, with D tentatively TRBD2 (5 bases). Germline CDR1 PRHDT, CDR2 FYEKMQ (reference sequence). This CDR3 has 12 residues. Trimming left V 4 bases short and J 7 bases short, with 11 bases between. In DNA form, the CDR3 reads TGTGCCAGCAGCTCGGGATTGAGTGAGCAGTACTTC. Translation: CASSSGLSEQYF.

The rearrangement uses TRBV14 and TRBJ2-7, with D unclear. CDR1 and CDR2 from the germline V gene are SGHDN and FVKESK. V lost 4 bases and J 4 bases, leaving 11 bases between the germline ends. The CDR3 is made up of 13 amino acids. CDR3 sequence (DNA): TGTGCCAGCAGCCCCGGACCCGTTTACGAGCAGTACTTC. Translation: CASSPGPVYEQYF.

This sequence joins TRBV13 and TRBJ2-7; D tentatively fits TRBD1 or TRBD2 (5 bases each). The germline CDR1 and CDR2 sequences are PRHDT and FYEKMQ (reference sequence). V was clipped by 4 bases and J by 12 bases, with 19 bases between them. There are 13 residues in the CDR3. The CDR3 loop reads CASSSHGAGLGYF. The CDR3 coding sequence is TGTGCCAGCAGCTCCCACGGGGCAGGGTTGGGGTACTTC.